This T cell receptor (beta chain) emerged from a study of T cells in Graves' hyperthyroidism and ophthalmopathy. Study-wide results and caveats: A model using 13 V-J features told ophthalmopathy apart from stable hyperthyroidism.

Trimming took 0 bases from V and 5 from J; bases not matched to a gene: 7. The CDR3 sequence is 16 residues long. CDR1 LGHNA and CDR2 YNFKEQ come from the germline V gene. TCR beta CDR3 regions were amplified from RNA. The TCR CDR3 first-round RT-PCR relied on the HTBI primer set. One entry per CDR3 protein, called by TCRdb with MiXCR from the multiplex PCR reads. Here the sample spans roughly 300,000 distinct CDR3 sequences, roughly 18% being singletons. There are a few counts of this clonotype. Its target is unknown. Sequenced: blood. The genes are TRBV4-2 and TRBJ2-5, with 9 bases identical to TRBD2. The sequence was collected from a woman between 50 and 59 years old with Graves' hyperthyroidism. The CDR3 region has the DNA TGTGCCAGCAGCCAAGATGGGACTAGCCGCTCGGAGACCCAGTACTTC. Residues: CASSQDGTSRSETQYF.